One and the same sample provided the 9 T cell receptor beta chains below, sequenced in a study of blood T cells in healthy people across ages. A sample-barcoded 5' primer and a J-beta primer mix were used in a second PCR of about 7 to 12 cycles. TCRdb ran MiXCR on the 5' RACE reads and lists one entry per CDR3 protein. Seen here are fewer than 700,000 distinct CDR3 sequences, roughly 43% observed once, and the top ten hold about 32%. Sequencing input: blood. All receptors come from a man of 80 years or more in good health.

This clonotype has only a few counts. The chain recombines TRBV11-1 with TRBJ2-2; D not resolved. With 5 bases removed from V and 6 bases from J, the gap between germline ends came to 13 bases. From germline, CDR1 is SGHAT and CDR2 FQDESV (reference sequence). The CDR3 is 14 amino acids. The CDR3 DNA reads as TGTGCCAGCAGCACCAGGACCTTCCCCGGGGAGCTGTTTTTT. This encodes CASSTRTFPGELFF.

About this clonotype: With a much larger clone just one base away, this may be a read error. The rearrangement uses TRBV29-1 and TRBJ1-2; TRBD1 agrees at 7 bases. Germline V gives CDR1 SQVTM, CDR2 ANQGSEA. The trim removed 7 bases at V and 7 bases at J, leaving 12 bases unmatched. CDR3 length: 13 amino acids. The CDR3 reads CSAGDRAGCGYTF. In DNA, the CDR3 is TGCAGCGCAGGCGACAGGGCCGGCTGTGGCTACACCTTC.

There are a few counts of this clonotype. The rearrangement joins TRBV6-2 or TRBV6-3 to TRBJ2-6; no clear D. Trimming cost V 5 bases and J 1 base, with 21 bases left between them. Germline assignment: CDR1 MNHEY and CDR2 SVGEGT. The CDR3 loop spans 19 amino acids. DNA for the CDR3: TGTGCCAGCAGTGAATTCGGCTTGGACCCTAATTCTGGGGCCAACGTCCTGACTTTC. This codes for CASSEFGLDPNSGANVLTF.

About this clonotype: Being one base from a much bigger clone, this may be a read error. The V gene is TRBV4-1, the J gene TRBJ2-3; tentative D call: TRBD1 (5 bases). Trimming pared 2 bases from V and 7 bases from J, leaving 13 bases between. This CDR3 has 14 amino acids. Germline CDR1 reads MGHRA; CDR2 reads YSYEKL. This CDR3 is CASSQWQGGNTQYF. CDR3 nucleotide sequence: TGCGCCAGCAGCCAATGGCAGGGCGGAAATACGCAGTATTTT.

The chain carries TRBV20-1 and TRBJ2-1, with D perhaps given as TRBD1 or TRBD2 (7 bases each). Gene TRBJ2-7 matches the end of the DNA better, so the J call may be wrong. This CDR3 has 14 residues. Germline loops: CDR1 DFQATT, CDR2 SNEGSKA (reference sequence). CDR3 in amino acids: CSVGRGPTYNEQYF. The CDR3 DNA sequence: TGCAGTGTTGGGAGGGGGCCGACCTACAATGAGCAGTACTTC.

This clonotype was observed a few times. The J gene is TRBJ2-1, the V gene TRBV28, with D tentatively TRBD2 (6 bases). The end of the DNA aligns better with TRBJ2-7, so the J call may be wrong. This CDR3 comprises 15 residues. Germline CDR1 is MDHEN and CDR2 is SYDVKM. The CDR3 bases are TGTGCCAGCAAACTCGGGAGAAGGGCCTACAATGAGCAGTACTTC. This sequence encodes CASKLGRRAYNEQYF.

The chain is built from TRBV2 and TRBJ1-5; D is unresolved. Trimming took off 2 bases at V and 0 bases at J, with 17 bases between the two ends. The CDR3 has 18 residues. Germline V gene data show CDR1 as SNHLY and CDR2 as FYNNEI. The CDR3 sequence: CASSEYPPRSYSNQPQHF. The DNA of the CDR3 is TGTGCCAGCAGTGAATATCCCCCACGGTCTTATAGCAATCAGCCCCAGCATTTT.

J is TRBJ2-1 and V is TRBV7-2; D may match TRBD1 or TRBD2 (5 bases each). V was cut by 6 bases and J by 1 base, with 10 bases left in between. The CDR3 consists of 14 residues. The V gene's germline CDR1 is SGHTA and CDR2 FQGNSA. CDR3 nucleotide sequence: TGTGCCAGCAGTATTGGGGGTTCCTACAATGAGCAGTTCTTC. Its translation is CASSIGGSYNEQFF.

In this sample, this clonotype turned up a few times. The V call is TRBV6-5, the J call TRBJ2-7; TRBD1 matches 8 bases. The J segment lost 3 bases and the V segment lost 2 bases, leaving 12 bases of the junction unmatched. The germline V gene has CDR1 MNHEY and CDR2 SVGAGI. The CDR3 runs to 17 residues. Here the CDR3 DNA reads TGTGCCAGCAGTTACCCCAAGACAGGGGCCACTATCTACGAGCAGTACTTC. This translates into CASSYPKTGATIYEQYF.